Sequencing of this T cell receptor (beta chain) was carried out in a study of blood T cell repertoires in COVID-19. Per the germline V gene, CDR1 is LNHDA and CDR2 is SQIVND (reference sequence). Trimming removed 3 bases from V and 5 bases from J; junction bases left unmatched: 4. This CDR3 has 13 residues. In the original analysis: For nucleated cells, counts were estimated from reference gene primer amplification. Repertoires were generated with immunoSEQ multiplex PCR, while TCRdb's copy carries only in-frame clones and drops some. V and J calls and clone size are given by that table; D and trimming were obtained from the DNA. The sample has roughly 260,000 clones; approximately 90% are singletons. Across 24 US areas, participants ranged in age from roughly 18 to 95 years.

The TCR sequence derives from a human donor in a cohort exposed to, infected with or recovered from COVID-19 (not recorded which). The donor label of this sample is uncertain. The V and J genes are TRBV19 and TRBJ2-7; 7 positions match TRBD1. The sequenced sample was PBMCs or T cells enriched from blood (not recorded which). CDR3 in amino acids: CASSIRDRDEQYF. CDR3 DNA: TGTGCCAGTAGTATTAGGGACAGAGACGAGCAGTACTTC.